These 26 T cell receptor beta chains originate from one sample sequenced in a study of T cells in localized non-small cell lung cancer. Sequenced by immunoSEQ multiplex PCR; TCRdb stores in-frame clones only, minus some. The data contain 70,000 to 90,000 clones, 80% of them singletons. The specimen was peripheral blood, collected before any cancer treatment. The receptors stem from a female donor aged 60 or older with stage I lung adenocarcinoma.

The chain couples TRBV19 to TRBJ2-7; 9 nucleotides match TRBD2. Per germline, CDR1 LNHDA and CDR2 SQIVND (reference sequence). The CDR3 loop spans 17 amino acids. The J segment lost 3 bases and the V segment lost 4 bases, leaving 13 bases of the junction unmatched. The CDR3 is CASSRGRAGTSIYEQYF. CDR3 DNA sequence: TGTGCCAGTAGTAGAGGCAGGGCCGGGACTAGCATCTACGAGCAGTACTTC.

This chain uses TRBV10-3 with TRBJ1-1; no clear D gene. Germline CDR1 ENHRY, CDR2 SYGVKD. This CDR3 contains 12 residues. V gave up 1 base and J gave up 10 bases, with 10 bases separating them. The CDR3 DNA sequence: TGTGCCATCAGTGAGTTCATAGGTGGAGCTTTCTTT. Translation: CAISEFIGGAFF.

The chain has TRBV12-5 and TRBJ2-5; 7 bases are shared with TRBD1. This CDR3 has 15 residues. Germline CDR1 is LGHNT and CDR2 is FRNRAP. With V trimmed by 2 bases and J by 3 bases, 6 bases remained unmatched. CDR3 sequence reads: CASGLLGGLEETQYF. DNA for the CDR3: TGTGCTAGTGGTTTGTTAGGGGGCCTGGAAGAGACCCAGTACTTC. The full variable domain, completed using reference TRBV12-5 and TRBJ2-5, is DARVTQTPRHKVTEMGQEVTMRCQPILGHNTVFWYRQTMMQGLELLAYFRNRAPLDDSGMPKDRFSAEMPDATLATLKIQPSEPRDSAVYFCASGLLGGLEETQYFGPGTRLLVL.

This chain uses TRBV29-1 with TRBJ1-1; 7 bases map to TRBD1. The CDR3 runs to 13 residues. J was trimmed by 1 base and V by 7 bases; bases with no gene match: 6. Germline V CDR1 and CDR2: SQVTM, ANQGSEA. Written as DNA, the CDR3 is TGCAGCGCAGAGAGGGGGCAGAACACTGAAGCTTTCTTT. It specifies CSAERGQNTEAFF.

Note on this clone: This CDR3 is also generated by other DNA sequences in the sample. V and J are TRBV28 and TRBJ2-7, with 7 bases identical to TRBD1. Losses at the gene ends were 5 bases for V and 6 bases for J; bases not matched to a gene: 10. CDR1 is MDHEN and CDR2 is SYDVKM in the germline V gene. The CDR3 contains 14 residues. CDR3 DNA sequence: TGTGCCAGCAGTCTAGGGACAGTCCTACGCGAGCAGTACTTC. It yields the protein CASSLGTVLREQYF.

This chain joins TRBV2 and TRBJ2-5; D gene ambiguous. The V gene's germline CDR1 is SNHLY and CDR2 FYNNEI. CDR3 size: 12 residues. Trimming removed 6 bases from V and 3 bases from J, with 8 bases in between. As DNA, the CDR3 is TGTGCCAGCAGGAGGTGGGAAGAGACCCAGTACTTC. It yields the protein CASRRWEETQYF.

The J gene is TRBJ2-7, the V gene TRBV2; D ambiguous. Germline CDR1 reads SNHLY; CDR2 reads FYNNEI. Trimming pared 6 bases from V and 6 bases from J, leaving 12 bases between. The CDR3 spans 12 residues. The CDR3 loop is CASSPFNGEQYF. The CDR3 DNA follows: TGTGCCAGCAGCCCTTTCAACGGCGAGCAGTACTTC.

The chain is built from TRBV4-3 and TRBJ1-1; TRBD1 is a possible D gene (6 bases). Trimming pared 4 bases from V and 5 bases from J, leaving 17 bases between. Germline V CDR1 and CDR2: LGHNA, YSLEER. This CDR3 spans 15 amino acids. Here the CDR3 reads CASSPNRAEGTEAFF. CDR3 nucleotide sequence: TGCGCCAGCAGCCCTAACAGGGCGGAAGGGACTGAAGCTTTCTTT.

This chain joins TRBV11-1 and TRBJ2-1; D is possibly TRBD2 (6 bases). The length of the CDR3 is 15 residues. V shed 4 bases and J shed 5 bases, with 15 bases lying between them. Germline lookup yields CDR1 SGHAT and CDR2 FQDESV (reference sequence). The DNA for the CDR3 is TGTGCCAGCAGCTCGGGAGTGCTCACCAACAATGAGCAGTTCTTC. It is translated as CASSSGVLTNNEQFF.

The CDR3 bases are TGTGCCAGCAGGAGAGCTGAAGCTTTCTTT. This encodes CASRRAEAFF. V and J are TRBV6-6 and TRBJ1-1; no firm D call. The CDR3 has 10 residues. Looked up from germline, CDR1 is MNHNY and CDR2 is SVGAGI (reference sequence). The V gene lost 6 bases and the J gene lost 6 bases, with 5 bases spanning the gap.

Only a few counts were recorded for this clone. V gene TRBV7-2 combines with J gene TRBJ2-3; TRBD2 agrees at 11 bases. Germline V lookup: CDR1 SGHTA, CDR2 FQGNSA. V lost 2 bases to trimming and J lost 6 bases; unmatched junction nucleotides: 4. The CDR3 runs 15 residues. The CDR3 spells CASSLLSGRADTQYF. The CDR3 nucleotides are TGTGCCAGCAGCTTACTTAGCGGGAGGGCGGATACGCAGTATTTT.

CDR3 sequence reads: CASSPPFGTGGEKLFF. DNA for the CDR3: TGTGCCAGCAGCCCACCGTTCGGGACAGGGGGTGAAAAACTGTTTTTT. The chain is built from TRBV7-9 and TRBJ1-4; 11 positions match TRBD1. Germline trimming cut 5 bases from V and 7 bases from J; bases unmatched to any gene: 9. The CDR3 covers 16 residues. Germline lookup yields CDR1 SEHNR and CDR2 FQNEAQ (reference sequence).

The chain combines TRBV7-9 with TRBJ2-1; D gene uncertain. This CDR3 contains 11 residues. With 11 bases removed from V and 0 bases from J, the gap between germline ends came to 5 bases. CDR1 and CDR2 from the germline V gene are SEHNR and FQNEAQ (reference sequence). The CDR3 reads CAGLSYNEQFF. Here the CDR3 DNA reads TGTGCCGGCCTCTCCTACAATGAGCAGTTCTTC.

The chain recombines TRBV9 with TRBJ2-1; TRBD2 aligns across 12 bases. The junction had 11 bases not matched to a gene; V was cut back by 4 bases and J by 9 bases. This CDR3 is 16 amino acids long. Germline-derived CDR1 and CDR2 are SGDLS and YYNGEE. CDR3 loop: CASSFGASGRAREQFF. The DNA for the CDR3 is TGTGCCAGCAGCTTCGGGGCTAGCGGGAGGGCCCGTGAGCAGTTCTTC.

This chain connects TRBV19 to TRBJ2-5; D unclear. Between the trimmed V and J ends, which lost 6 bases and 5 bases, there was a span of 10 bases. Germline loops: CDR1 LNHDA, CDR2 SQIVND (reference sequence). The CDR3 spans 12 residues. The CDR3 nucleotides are TGTGCCAGTAGACAATCCGGGGAGACCCAGTACTTC. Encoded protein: CASRQSGETQYF.

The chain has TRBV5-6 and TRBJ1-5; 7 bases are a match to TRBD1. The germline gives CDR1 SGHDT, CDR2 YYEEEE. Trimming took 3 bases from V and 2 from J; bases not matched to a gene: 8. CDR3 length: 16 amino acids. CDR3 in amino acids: CASSSISDRGNQPQHF. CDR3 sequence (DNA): TGTGCCAGCAGCTCTATATCTGACAGGGGCAATCAGCCCCAGCATTTT.

The CDR3 protein is CAWSGGLGLGQPQHF. CDR3 nucleotides: TGTGCCTGGAGTGGCGGGCTCGGGCTTGGTCAGCCCCAGCATTTT. The chain combines TRBV30 with TRBJ1-5; D gene ambiguous. The germline V and J ends were trimmed by 1 base and 6 bases, with 16 bases remaining between them. This CDR3 has 15 residues. CDR1 and CDR2 (germline): GTSNPN, SVGIG (reference sequence).

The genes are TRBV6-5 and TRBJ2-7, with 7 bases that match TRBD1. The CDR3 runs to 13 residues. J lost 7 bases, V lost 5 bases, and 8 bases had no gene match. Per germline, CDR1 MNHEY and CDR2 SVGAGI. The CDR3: CASSPTGAGEQYF. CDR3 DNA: TGTGCCAGCAGTCCTACAGGGGCCGGGGAGCAGTACTTC.

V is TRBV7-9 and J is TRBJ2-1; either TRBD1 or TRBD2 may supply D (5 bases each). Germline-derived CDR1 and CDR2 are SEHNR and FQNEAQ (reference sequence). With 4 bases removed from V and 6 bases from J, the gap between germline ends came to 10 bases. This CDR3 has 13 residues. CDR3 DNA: TGTGCCAGCAGCTGGGGACGACCCAATGAGCAGTTCTTC. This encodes CASSWGRPNEQFF.

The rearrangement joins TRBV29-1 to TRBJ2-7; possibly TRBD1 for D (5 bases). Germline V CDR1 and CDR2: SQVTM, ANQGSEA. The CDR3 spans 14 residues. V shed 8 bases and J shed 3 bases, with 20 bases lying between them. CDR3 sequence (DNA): TGCAGCCACTCTCAACCCTCCAGGGACTACGAGCAGTACTTC. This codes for CSHSQPSRDYEQYF.

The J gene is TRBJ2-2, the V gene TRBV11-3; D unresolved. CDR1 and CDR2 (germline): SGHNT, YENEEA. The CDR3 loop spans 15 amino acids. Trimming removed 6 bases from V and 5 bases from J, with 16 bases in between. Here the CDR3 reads CASSPKVARTGELFF. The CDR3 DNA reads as TGTGCCAGCAGTCCTAAGGTCGCACGTACCGGGGAGCTGTTTTTT.

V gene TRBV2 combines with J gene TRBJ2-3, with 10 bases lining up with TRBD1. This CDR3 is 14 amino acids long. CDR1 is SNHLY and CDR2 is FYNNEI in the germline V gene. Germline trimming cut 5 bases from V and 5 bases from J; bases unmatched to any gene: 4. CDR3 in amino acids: CASSFDRGRDTQYF. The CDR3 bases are TGTGCCAGCAGTTTTGACAGGGGGCGAGATACGCAGTATTTT.

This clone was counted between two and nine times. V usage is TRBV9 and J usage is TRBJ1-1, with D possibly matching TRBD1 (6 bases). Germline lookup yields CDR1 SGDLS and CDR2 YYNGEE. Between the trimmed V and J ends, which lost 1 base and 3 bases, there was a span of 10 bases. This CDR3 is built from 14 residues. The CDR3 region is CASSVLRGDTEAFF. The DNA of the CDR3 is TGTGCCAGCAGCGTACTCAGGGGCGACACTGAAGCTTTCTTT.

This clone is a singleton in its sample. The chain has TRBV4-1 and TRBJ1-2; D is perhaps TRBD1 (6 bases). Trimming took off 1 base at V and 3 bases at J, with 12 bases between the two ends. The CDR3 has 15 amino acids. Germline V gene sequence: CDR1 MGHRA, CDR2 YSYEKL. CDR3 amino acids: CASSQAGGGDYGYTF. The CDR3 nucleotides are TGCGCCAGCAGCCAAGCGGGAGGGGGTGACTATGGCTACACCTTC.

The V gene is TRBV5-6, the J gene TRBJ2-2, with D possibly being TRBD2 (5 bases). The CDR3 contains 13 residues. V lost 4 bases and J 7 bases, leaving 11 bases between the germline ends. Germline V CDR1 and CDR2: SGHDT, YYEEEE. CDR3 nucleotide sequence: TGTGCCAGCAGCCCGACCGGGATCGGGGAGCTGTTTTTT. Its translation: CASSPTGIGELFF. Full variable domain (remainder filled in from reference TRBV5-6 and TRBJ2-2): DAGVTQSPTHLIKTRGQQVTLRCSPKSGHDTVSWYQQALGQGPQFIFQYYEEEERQRGNFPDRFSGHQFPNYSSELNVNALLLGDSALYLCASSPTGIGELFFGEGSRLTVL.

The CDR3 DNA follows: TGTGCCAGCTCACCACTCGATATCGAATATGGCTACACCTTC. Protein sequence: CASSPLDIEYGYTF. The chain has TRBV18 and TRBJ1-2, with no clear D. CDR1 is KGHSH and CDR2 is LQKENI in the germline V gene. CDR3 length equals 14 residues. Trimming pared 1 base from V and 5 bases from J, leaving 11 bases between.